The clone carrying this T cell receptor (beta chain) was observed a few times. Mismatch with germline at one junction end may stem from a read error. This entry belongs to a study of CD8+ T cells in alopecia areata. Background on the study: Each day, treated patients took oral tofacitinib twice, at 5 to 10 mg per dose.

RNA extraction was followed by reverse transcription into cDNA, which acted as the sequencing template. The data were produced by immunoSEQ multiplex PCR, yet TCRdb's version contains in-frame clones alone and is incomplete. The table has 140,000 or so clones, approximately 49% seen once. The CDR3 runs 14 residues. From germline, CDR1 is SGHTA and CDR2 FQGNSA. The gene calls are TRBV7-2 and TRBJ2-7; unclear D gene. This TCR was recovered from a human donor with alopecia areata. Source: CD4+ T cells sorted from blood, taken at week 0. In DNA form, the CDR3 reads TGTGCCAGCAGCTTGCGAAGGGTATCCTCCGAGCAGTACTTC. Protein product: CASSLRRVSSEQYF.